The clone carrying this TCR beta chain rates as medium-sized. This sample is part of a study of CD8+CD57+ T cells in acquired aplastic anemia. Study-wide context: Each DNA sample taken from sorted CD4+ and CD8+ cells came to 3 to 4 ug on average.

Trimming took off 9 bases at V and 4 bases at J, with 11 bases between the two ends. The CDR3 sequence is 13 residues long. Germline CDR1 KGHDR, CDR2 SFDVKD. TCR beta VDJ combinations and CDR3 sequences were profiled from genomic DNA. MiXCR, applied by TCRdb to the reads, yields one record per CDR3 protein. Found here are around 150,000 distinct CDR3 sequences, 65% to 75% of them singletons; the top ten hold more than 35%. Patients selected for sequencing had displayed CD8+CD57+ cell expansion by flow cytometry. Sequencing was done on a sample of sorted CD4+, CD8+, or CD8+CD57+ T cells (not recorded which) from PBMCs. The receptor was derived from a human donor with aplastic anemia. The rearrangement joins TRBV24-1 to TRBJ2-2; TRBD1 or TRBD2 may be the D gene (6 bases each). CDR3 sequence: CATGGGLTGELFF. The CDR3 DNA sequence: TGTGCCACCGGAGGGGGGCTCACCGGGGAGCTGTTTTTT.